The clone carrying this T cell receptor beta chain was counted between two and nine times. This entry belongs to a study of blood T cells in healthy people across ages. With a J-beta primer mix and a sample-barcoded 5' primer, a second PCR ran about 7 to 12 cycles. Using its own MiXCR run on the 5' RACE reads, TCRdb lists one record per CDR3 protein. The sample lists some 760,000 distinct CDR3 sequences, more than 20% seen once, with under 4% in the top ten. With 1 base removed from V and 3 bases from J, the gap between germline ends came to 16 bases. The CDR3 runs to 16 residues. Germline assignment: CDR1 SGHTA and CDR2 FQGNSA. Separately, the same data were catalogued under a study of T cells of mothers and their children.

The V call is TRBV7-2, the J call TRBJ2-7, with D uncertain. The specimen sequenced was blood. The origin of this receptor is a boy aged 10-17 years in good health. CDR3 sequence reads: CASSLGVPSSVYEQYF. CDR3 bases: TGTGCCAGCAGCTTAGGCGTCCCTAGTAGTGTCTACGAGCAGTACTTC. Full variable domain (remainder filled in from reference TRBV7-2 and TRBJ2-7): GAGVSQSPSNKVTEKGKDVELRCDPISGHTALYWYRQSLGQGLEFLIYFQGNSAPDKSGLPSDRFSAERTGGSVSTLTIQRTQQEDSAVYLCASSLGVPSSVYEQYFGPGTRLTVT.